This entry lists 13 T cell receptor beta chains sequenced from one sample in a study of tumor-infiltrating lymphocytes in primary liver carcinoma. Both RNA and DNA were isolated together from around 18-30 mg of bulk tissue that had not been sorted. Making TCR beta cDNA involved around 500 ng total RNA and a constant-region primer. Three-round nested multiplex PCR performed with slightly modified ARM-PCR produced the TCR beta libraries. The study ran its first two PCR rounds for roughly 10 cycles each, using TRBV1-TRBV30 forward primers and a C-beta reverse primer. From the multiplex PCR reads, TCRdb called clonotypes with MiXCR, one entry per CDR3 protein. In the table there are around 40,000 distinct CDR3 sequences, around 70% of which are singletons. Sample: liver tumor tissue from sampling region 2. The subset denotes: tumor region T2, inferior pole. These receptors were obtained from a man in his forties with primary liver carcinoma and hepatitis B virus infection.

This clonotype has a handful of counts. One end of the junction fails to match germline, which may point to a read error. The chain combines TRBV5-4 with TRBJ1-1, with D unclear. Germline V gene data show CDR1 as SGHNT and CDR2 as YYREEE (reference sequence). The CDR3 has 14 amino acids. The CDR3 nucleotides read TGTGCCAGCAGCTCTCCCGGGGTGAACACTAAAGCTTTCTTT. Amino acid sequence: CASSSPGVNTKAFF.

Concerning this clonotype itself: Relative to the germline gene, one junction end is altered; a read error may explain this. The chain recombines TRBV14 with TRBJ2-3, with D possibly matching TRBD1 (5 bases). The CDR3 totals 13 residues. Germline loops: CDR1 SGHDN, CDR2 FVKESK. In DNA form, the CDR3 reads TGTGCCTGCAGCCACAGGAGTTCAGATACGCAGTATTTT. It yields the protein CACSHRSSDTQYF.

A note on this clonotype: At one end, the junction sequence differs from germline, possibly due to a read error. V gene TRBV5-6 combines with J gene TRBJ2-7; D gene uncertain. CDR1 is SGHDT, CDR2 YYEEEE, per germline. The length of the CDR3 is 13 residues. The CDR3: CTSSRNLPYEQYF. In DNA, the CDR3 is TGTACCAGCAGCCGGAATTTACCCTACGAGCAGTATTTC.

As regards this clonotype: The junction and the germline gene differ at one end; a read error may be behind it. The gene calls are TRBV12-3 or TRBV12-4 and TRBJ2-5; D is undetermined. This CDR3 region has 12 residues. CDR3 amino acids: CASSLLQEIQYF. Written as DNA, the CDR3 is TGTGCTAGCAGTTTACTACAAGAGATCCAGTACTTC.

This clonotype was counted a few times. A read error may explain this, as a much larger clone is one base away. The gene calls are TRBV28 and TRBJ2-4; 7 positions match TRBD2. This CDR3 is 17 amino acids long. The V gene end was trimmed by 6 bases and the J gene end by 3 bases; junction bases not matched to a gene: 14. Per germline, CDR1 MDHEN and CDR2 SYDVKM. The CDR3 spells CASSRSDSGLVKNIQYF. For the CDR3, the DNA is TGTGCCAGCAGCCGGAGCGACAGTGGACTAGTCAAAAACATTCAGTACTTC. The full variable domain, its missing parts supplied by reference TRBV28 and TRBJ2-4, is DVKVTQSSRYLVKRTGEKVFLECVQDMDHENMFWYRQDPGLGLRLIYFSYDVKMKEKGDIPEGYSVSREKKERFSLILESASTNQTSMYLCASSRSDSGLVKNIQYFGAGTRLSVL.

On this clonotype itself: The CDR3 end shows no conserved phenylalanine or tryptophan, and so a read error is likely. It is unclear where the CDR3 begins or ends on the DNA, so no DNA is shown, and the CDR3 is as TCRdb lists it. The gene calls are TRBV28 and TRBJ2-4; TRBD1, the D gene given by the table, was not confirmed from the DNA. The CDR3 numbers 12 amino acids, ends counted. CDR1 MDHEN and CDR2 SYDVKM come from the germline V gene. Here the CDR3 reads CATRSLQGVGYL.

A word on this clonotype: One end of the junction is discordant with germline, which a read error may explain. This chain uses TRBV7-3 with TRBJ2-5; the match to TRBD2 covers 7 bases. The CDR3 contains 16 residues. Germline V gene lookup returns CDR1 SGHTA and CDR2 FQGTGA. CDR3 coding DNA: TGTGCCAGCAGCTCAACAGCGCCTAGCGGAGGGGAGACCGAGTACTTC. As protein: CASSSTAPSGGETEYF.

About this clonotype: The CDR3 ends on some other residue instead of the conserved phenylalanine or tryptophan, so this is likely a read error. The DNA is left out, because the CDR3 cannot be placed on it with certainty; the CDR3 is given as TCRdb lists it. The J gene is TRBJ2-7, the V gene TRBV11-1. The CDR3 length is 13 residues, termini included. CDR1 is SGHAT, CDR2 FQDESV, per germline (reference sequence). The CDR3 loop is CASRGKRSYEEYL.

On this clonotype: No conserved phenylalanine or tryptophan ends this CDR3, so it is likely a read error. Because the CDR3's place on the DNA is in doubt, the DNA is left out and the CDR3 is given as listed by TCRdb. The chain has TRBV6-5 and TRBJ2-7; the table assigns TRBD1, which was not confirmed against the DNA. The CDR3 spans 17 residues, counting both ends. Looked up from germline, CDR1 is MNHEY and CDR2 is SVGAGI. The CDR3 spells CASSGMTGATRRYEQYI.

At least ten counts were recorded for this clonotype. The CDR3 loop is CASSLYQGADTQYF. The CDR3 bases are TGTGCCAGCAGCTTGTATCAGGGTGCAGATACGCAGTATTTT. The chain combines TRBV5-4 with TRBJ2-3, with D possibly TRBD1 on 5 matching bases. This CDR3 comprises 14 residues. V was pared by 1 base and J by 4 bases, with 10 bases between. Per germline, CDR1 SGHNT and CDR2 YYREEE (reference sequence).

Comments on this clonotype: The germline gene is not matched at one end of the junction; a read error may be the cause. The gene calls are TRBV11-1 and TRBJ2-3; the D gene is possibly TRBD1 (6 bases). The CDR3 is made up of 12 amino acids. Germline V gene sequence: CDR1 SGHAT, CDR2 FQDESV (reference sequence). The CDR3 sequence: CASGLRTDTQYF. In DNA form, the CDR3 reads TGTGCCAGCGGCTTAAGGACAGATACACAGTACTTT.

To note about this clonotype: The junction differs from germline at one of its ends, possibly a read error. The chain links TRBV7-8 to TRBJ1-4; D remains unclear. The germline gives CDR1 SGHVS, CDR2 FQNEAQ. This CDR3 is built from 14 residues. The CDR3 DNA reads as TGTGCCAGCAACTTATGGCGAGGAAATGGAAAACTGTTTTTT. Translating gives CASNLWRGNGKLFF.

This clonotype came up a few times. The junction departs from germline at one end; a sequencing error may be responsible. This sequence joins TRBV4-2 and TRBJ1-2; tentatively, D is TRBD1 (6 bases). Germline CDR1 is LGHNA and CDR2 is YNFKEQ. CDR3 length: 14 amino acids. The CDR3: CASGQDRTAYGYTF. The CDR3 DNA reads TGTGCCAGCGGCCAAGATCGGACAGCATATGGTTACACCTTC.